Presented here are 24 T cell receptor beta chains from one specimen sequenced in a study of chemoradiotherapy in HPV16-positive cancers. Assay: immunoSEQ multiplex PCR; the TCRdb copy retains only in-frame clones and omits some. The sample has thousands of clones, just under 80% seen once. Collection took place from a patient who underwent chemoradiotherapy. The receptors were gathered from a human donor with HPV-associated anogenital cancer.

This clone occurred once. The gene calls are TRBV6-4 and TRBJ2-3; 9 nucleotides agree with TRBD2. This CDR3 contains 15 residues. The V gene's germline CDR1 is MRHNA and CDR2 SNTAGT. V shed 4 bases, J shed 4 bases, and the junction held 6 bases outside the gene matches. DNA for the CDR3: TGTGCCAGCAGTGGGTTAGCGGGGGAAGCAGATACGCAGTATTTT. Encoded protein: CASSGLAGEADTQYF.

The CDR3 sequence: CASNRDPHRVEQFF. The CDR3 nucleotides are TGTGCCAGTAACCGGGACCCCCACCGTGTTGAGCAGTTCTTC. This sequence joins TRBV19 and TRBJ2-1; D assignment may be TRBD1 or TRBD2 (5 bases each). V gave up 7 bases and J gave up 9 bases, with 19 bases separating them. Germline CDR1 LNHDA, CDR2 SQIVND (reference sequence). CDR3 length: 14 residues.

This chain uses TRBV19 with TRBJ1-1; D gene ambiguous. Between the trimmed V and J ends, which lost 1 base and 5 bases, there was a span of 11 bases. The CDR3 spans 14 residues. CDR1 LNHDA and CDR2 SQIVND come from the germline V gene (reference sequence). The CDR3: CASSIGAVITEAFF. For the CDR3, the DNA is TGTGCCAGTAGTATAGGGGCAGTGATTACTGAAGCTTTCTTT.

The chain employs TRBV6-5 and TRBJ1-2, with TRBD1 identical over 9 bases. J was trimmed by 4 bases and V by 5 bases; bases with no gene match: 2. CDR1 MNHEY and CDR2 SVGAGI come from the germline V gene. The length of the CDR3 is 13 residues. CDR3 sequence (DNA): TGTGCCAGCAGTAGGGACAGGGTCTATGGCTACACCTTC. As protein: CASSRDRVYGYTF.

This chain joins TRBV19 and TRBJ1-1; D gene unclear. V was trimmed by 5 bases and J by 4 bases, leaving 14 bases between them. Germline CDR1 and CDR2: LNHDA and SQIVND (reference sequence). The CDR3 loop spans 14 amino acids. The DNA of the CDR3 is TGTGCCAGTAGTCACCGCGGAGGGTCCACTGAAGCTTTCTTT. Encoded protein: CASSHRGGSTEAFF.

The rearrangement uses TRBV5-6 and TRBJ1-6; no clear D gene. V gave up 8 bases and J gave up 6 bases, with 12 bases separating them. The germline V gene encodes CDR1 SGHDT and CDR2 YYEEEE. The CDR3 contains 13 residues. This CDR3 reads CASTISLNSPLHF. CDR3 coding DNA: TGTGCCAGTACGATATCTCTTAATTCACCCCTCCACTTT.

The chain employs TRBV6-5 and TRBJ1-2; D uncertain. The germline V gene has CDR1 MNHEY and CDR2 SVGAGI. The CDR3 sequence is 15 residues long. Between the trimmed V and J ends, which lost 0 bases and 3 bases, there was a span of 11 bases. The CDR3 spells CASSYSVRQYYGYTF. The CDR3 region has the DNA TGTGCCAGCAGTTACTCGGTCAGGCAGTACTATGGCTACACCTTC.

This clone has only a few counts. The chain employs TRBV9 and TRBJ1-2; D possibly corresponds to TRBD1 (6 bases). Germline-derived CDR1 and CDR2 are SGDLS and YYNGEE. The length of the CDR3 is 13 residues. Trimming shortened V by 2 bases and J by 4 bases, and 9 bases separated the two germline ends. The CDR3 loop reads CASSVDSGYGYTF. The CDR3 DNA is TGTGCCAGCAGCGTGGACAGTGGCTATGGCTACACCTTC.

Points on this clone: One end of the junction varies from germline; a read error may be responsible. The genes are TRBV14 and TRBJ2-3; TRBD2 agrees at 10 bases. Germline V lookup: CDR1 SGHDN, CDR2 FVKESK. This CDR3 is built from 15 residues. The CDR3 reads CASSPPSALAGGLLF. The CDR3 DNA is TGTGCCAGCAGCCCCCCATCGGCCTTAGCGGGAGGCTTACTTTTT.

The chain uses TRBV29-1 and TRBJ2-7; no firm D call. CDR1 and CDR2 (germline): SQVTM, ANQGSEA. Trimming removed 3 bases from V and 6 bases from J, with 6 bases in between. The CDR3 runs 10 residues. CDR3 amino acids: CSVDDGEQYF. The CDR3 DNA reads as TGCAGCGTTGATGACGGCGAGCAGTACTTC.

V gene TRBV7-9 combines with J gene TRBJ1-2; 7 bases map to TRBD1. Germline CDR1 is SEHNR and CDR2 is FQNEAQ (reference sequence). Trimming took 5 bases from V and 4 from J; bases not matched to a gene: 10. This CDR3 comprises 15 residues. The CDR3 DNA reads as TGTGCCAGCAGCCCTAGGGACAGTGGCGGCTATGGCTACACCTTC. Translated: CASSPRDSGGYGYTF.

This clone was found a few times. CDR3 residues: CASGWTGFEQYF. The CDR3 nucleotides read TGTGCCAGCGGGTGGACAGGGTTCGAGCAGTACTTC. The chain employs TRBV2 and TRBJ2-7; 8 bases fit TRBD1. CDR3 length equals 12 residues. The J segment lost 6 bases and the V segment lost 8 bases, leaving 6 bases of the junction unmatched. CDR1 and CDR2 from the germline V gene are SNHLY and FYNNEI. Full variable domain (outside the CDR3, taken from reference TRBV2 and TRBJ2-7): EPEVTQTPSHQVTQMGQEVILRCVPISNHLYFYWYRQILGQKVEFLVSFYNNEISEKSEIFDDQFSVERPDGSNFTLKIRSTKLEDSAMYFCASGWTGFEQYFGPGTRLTVT.

This clone has more than one count but fewer than ten. The chain links TRBV2 to TRBJ1-2, with no clear D. The germline CDR1 and CDR2 sequences are SNHLY and FYNNEI. CDR3 length equals 14 residues. The V end lost 7 bases, the J end lost 0 bases, and 12 bases lay between the germline ends. CDR3 nucleotides: TGTGCCAGCAATAGGCCAGCAGCTAACTATGGCTACACCTTC. Protein product: CASNRPAANYGYTF.

The rearrangement uses TRBV30 and TRBJ1-1; D is perhaps TRBD1 (5 bases). This CDR3 has 13 amino acids. Germline V gene sequence: CDR1 GTSNPN, CDR2 SVGIG (reference sequence). V was shortened by 3 bases and J by 1 base, with 9 bases between the two germline ends. The CDR3 loop is CAWSWGRNTEAFF. The CDR3 bases are TGTGCCTGGAGCTGGGGACGGAACACTGAAGCTTTCTTT.

This sequence joins TRBV27 and TRBJ1-5; 7 bases agree with TRBD1. The CDR3 is 14 residues long. Unmatched junction bases numbered 3, after V lost 6 bases and J lost 1 base. CDR1 and CDR2 (germline): MNHEY, SMNVEV (reference sequence). The CDR3 DNA follows: TGTGCCAGCAGGCTGACAGGGAGCAATCAGCCCCAGCATTTT. Protein sequence: CASRLTGSNQPQHF.

The rearrangement uses TRBV28 and TRBJ2-2; 10 bases agree with TRBD2. The CDR3 has 15 residues. The germline V gene has CDR1 MDHEN and CDR2 SYDVKM. Germline trimming cut 6 bases from V and 0 bases from J; bases unmatched to any gene: 1. The CDR3 loop reads CASRTSGTNTGELFF. The CDR3 DNA is TGTGCCAGCAGAACTAGCGGGACGAACACCGGGGAGCTGTTTTTT.

The rearrangement uses TRBV4-3 and TRBJ1-5; TRBD1 is a possible D gene (5 bases). The CDR3 runs to 15 residues. Germline V gene lookup returns CDR1 LGHNA and CDR2 YSLEER. V was clipped by 1 base and J by 5 bases, with 12 bases between them. CDR3 coding DNA: TGCGCCAGCAGCCAAGTTTTGGGGGGGGATCAGCCCCAGCATTTT. It translates to CASSQVLGGDQPQHF.

The gene calls are TRBV10-3 and TRBJ2-2, with 7 nucleotides matching TRBD2. V lost 4 bases to trimming and J lost 3 bases; unmatched junction nucleotides: 8. Looked up from germline, CDR1 is ENHRY and CDR2 is SYGVKD. The CDR3 is 16 residues long. The CDR3 region is CAISAPGLRDTGELFF. Here the CDR3 DNA reads TGTGCCATCAGTGCACCGGGACTACGGGACACCGGGGAGCTGTTTTTT.

To note about this clone: Additional DNA sequences in this sample encode the identical CDR3. CDR3 in DNA: TGTGCCAGCAGCTTCTCAGCCGGTAGCGGGAGCACCCACAATGAGCAGTTCTTC. Protein: CASSFSAGSGSTHNEQFF. The chain recombines TRBV27 with TRBJ2-1; 9 bases match TRBD2. In germline, CDR1 is MNHEY, CDR2 SMNVEV (reference sequence). With 6 bases clipped from V and 5 bases from J, the junction kept 17 bases outside the gene matches. The CDR3 has 18 residues.

The rearrangement uses TRBV30 and TRBJ1-1, with 10 bases identical to TRBD1. Trimming took 4 bases from V and 2 from J; bases not matched to a gene: 7. The CDR3 is 15 residues long. Looked up from germline, CDR1 is GTSNPN and CDR2 is SVGIG (reference sequence). The CDR3 DNA reads TGTGCCTGGAACCGGGACAGGGGCCCCAACACTGAAGCTTTCTTT. It is translated as CAWNRDRGPNTEAFF.

The table lists this clone with a few counts. The rearrangement joins TRBV7-2 to TRBJ2-7, with a tentative D call TRBD1 (6 bases). The CDR3 sequence is 12 residues long. The germline V gene encodes CDR1 SGHTA and CDR2 FQGNSA. V dropped 6 bases and J dropped 3 bases, with 9 bases sitting between them. The CDR3 coding sequence is TGTGCCAGCAGAATGGACAGCTACGAGCAGTACTTC. Translated, it gives CASRMDSYEQYF. The entire variable domain, with the rest obtained from reference TRBV7-2 and TRBJ2-7, is as follows: GAGVSQSPSNKVTEKGKDVELRCDPISGHTALYWYRQSLGQGLEFLIYFQGNSAPDKSGLPSDRFSAERTGGSVSTLTIQRTQQEDSAVYLCASRMDSYEQYFGPGTRLTVT.

The chain couples TRBV5-5 to TRBJ2-5; D may correspond to TRBD1 or TRBD2 (5 bases each). The germline V gene has CDR1 SGHKS and CDR2 YYEKEE (reference sequence). V was cut by 4 bases and J by 5 bases, with 12 bases left in between. This CDR3 has 13 amino acids. CDR3: CASSGGLGETQYF. CDR3 coding DNA: TGTGCCAGCAGCGGGGGTCTGGGCGAGACCCAGTACTTC.

This rearrangement joins TRBV19 to TRBJ2-1; D perhaps matches TRBD2 (6 bases). V was clipped by 4 bases and J by 6 bases, with 10 bases between them. CDR1 is LNHDA and CDR2 is SQIVND in the germline V gene (reference sequence). CDR3 length: 13 amino acids. CDR3 sequence: CASSTSGVNEQFF. The CDR3 DNA sequence: TGTGCCAGTAGTACGTCGGGGGTCAATGAGCAGTTCTTC.

V is TRBV5-1 and J is TRBJ2-5; no definite D call. The CDR3 has 11 amino acids. With 4 bases removed from V and 3 bases from J, the gap between germline ends came to 4 bases. Germline V gives CDR1 SGHRS, CDR2 YFSETQ. CDR3 protein: CASSGKETQYF. The DNA for the CDR3 is TGCGCCAGCAGCGGTAAAGAGACCCAGTACTTC.